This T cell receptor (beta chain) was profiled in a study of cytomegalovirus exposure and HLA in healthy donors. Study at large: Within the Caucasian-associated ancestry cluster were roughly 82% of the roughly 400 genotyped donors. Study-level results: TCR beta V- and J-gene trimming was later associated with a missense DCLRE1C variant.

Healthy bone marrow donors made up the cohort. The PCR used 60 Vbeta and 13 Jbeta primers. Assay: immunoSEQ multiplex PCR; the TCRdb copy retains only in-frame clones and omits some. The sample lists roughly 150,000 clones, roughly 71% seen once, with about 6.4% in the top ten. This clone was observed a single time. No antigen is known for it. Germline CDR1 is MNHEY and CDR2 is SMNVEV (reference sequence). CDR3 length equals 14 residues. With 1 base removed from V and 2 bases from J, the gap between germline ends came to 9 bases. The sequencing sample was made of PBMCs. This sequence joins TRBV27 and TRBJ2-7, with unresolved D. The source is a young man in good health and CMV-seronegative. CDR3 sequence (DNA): TGTGCCAGCAGTTTATTCCCCAACACCTACGAGCAGTACTTC. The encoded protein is CASSLFPNTYEQYF.